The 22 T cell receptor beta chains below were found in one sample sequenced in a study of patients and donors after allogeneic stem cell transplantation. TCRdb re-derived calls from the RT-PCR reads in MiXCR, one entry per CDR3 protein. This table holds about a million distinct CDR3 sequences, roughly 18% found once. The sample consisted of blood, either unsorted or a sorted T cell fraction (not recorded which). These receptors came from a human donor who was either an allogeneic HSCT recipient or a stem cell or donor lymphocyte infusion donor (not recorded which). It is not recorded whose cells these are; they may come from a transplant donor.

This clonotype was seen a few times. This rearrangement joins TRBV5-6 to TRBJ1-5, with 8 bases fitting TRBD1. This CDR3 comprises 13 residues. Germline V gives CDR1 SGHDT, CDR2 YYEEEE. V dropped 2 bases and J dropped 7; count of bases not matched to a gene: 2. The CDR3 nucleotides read TGTGCCAGCAGCTTCGACAGGGGCCAGCCCCAGCATTTT. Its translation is CASSFDRGQPQHF.

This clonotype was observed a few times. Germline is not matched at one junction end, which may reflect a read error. In DNA, the CDR3 is TGTGCCAGCAGTTTGGCAGAACGGCAGTTCTTC. Amino acids: CASSLAERQFF. The chain uses TRBV5-6 and TRBJ2-1; D not resolved. The germline CDR1 and CDR2 sequences are SGHDT and YYEEEE. The CDR3 has 11 residues.

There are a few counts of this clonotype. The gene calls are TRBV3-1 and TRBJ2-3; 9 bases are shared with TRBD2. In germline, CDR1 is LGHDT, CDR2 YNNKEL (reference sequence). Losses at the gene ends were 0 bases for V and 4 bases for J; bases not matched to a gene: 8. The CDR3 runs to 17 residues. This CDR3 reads CASSQDPSGGFPDTQYF. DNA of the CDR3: TGTGCCAGCAGCCAAGATCCCAGCGGGGGGTTCCCAGATACGCAGTATTTT.

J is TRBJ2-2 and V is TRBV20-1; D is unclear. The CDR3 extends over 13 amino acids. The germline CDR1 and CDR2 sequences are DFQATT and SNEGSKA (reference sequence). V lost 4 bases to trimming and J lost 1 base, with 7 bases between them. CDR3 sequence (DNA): TGCAGTGCTACCCCAGAGAACACCGGGGAGCTGTTTTTT. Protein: CSATPENTGELFF.

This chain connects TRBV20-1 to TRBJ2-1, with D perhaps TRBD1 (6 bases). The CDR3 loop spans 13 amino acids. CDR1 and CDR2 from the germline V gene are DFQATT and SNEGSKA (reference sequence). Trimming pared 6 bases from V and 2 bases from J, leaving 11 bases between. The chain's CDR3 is CSAEGDAYNEQFF. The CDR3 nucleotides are TGCAGTGCCGAGGGGGACGCCTACAATGAGCAGTTCTTC.

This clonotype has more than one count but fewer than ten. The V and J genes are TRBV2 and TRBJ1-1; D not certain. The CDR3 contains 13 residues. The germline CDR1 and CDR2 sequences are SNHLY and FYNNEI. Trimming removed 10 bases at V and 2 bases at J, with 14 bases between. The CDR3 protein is CATYQDGNTEAFF. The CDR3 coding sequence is TGTGCCACCTATCAGGACGGTAACACTGAAGCTTTCTTT. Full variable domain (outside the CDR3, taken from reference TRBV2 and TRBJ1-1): EPEVTQTPSHQVTQMGQEVILRCVPISNHLYFYWYRQILGQKVEFLVSFYNNEISEKSEIFDDQFSVERPDGSNFTLKIRSTKLEDSAMYFCATYQDGNTEAFFGQGTRLTVV.

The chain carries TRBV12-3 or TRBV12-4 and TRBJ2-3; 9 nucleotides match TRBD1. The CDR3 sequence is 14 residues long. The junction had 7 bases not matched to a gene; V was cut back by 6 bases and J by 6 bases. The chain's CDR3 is CASRGTGLGDTQYF. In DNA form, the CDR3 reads TGTGCCAGCAGGGGGACAGGGCTAGGTGATACGCAGTATTTT.

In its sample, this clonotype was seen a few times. The CDR3 nucleotides read TGCAGTGCTATTAGTCGGAGTCGCACAGATACGCAGTATTTT. Amino acids: CSAISRSRTDTQYF. The chain uses TRBV20-1 and TRBJ2-3; D is unclear. The CDR3 totals 14 residues. The germline V gene encodes CDR1 DFQATT and CDR2 SNEGSKA (reference sequence). The V gene lost 4 bases and the J gene lost 1 base, with 12 bases spanning the gap.

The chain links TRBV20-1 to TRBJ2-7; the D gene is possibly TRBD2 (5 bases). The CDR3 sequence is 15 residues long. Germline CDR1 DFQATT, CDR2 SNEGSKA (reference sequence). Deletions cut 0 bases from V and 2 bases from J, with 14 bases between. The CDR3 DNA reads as TGCAGTGCTAGAGATCGAACTAGATCCGCCTACGAGCAGTACTTC. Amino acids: CSARDRTRSAYEQYF.

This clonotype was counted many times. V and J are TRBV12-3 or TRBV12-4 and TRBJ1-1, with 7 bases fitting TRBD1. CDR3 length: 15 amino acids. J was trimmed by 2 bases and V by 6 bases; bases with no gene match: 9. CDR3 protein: CASSREDRRNTEAFF. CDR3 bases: TGTGCCAGCAGCCGGGAGGACAGGAGAAACACTGAAGCTTTCTTT.

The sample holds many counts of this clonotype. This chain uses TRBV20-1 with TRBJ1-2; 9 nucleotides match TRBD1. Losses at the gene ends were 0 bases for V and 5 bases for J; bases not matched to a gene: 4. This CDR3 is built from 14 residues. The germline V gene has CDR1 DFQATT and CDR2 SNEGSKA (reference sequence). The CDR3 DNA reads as TGCAGTGCTAGAGATCCTGGGACAGGGTATGGCTACACCTTC. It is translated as CSARDPGTGYGYTF.

CDR3 protein: CASSQGPGTTNYGYTF. The CDR3 coding sequence is TGCGCCAGCAGCCAAGGGCCGGGGACTACTAACTATGGCTACACCTTC. This chain uses TRBV4-1 with TRBJ1-2; D possibly corresponds to TRBD1 (5 bases). V dropped 1 base and J dropped 0 bases, with 12 bases sitting between them. Per the germline V gene, CDR1 is MGHRA and CDR2 is YSYEKL. The CDR3 totals 16 residues.

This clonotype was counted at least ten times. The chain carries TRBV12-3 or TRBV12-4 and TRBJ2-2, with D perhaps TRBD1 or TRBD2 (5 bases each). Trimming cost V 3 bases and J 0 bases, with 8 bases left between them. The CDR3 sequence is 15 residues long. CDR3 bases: TGTGCCAGCAGTTTTGGGGGTTCGAACACCGGGGAGCTGTTTTTT. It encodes CASSFGGSNTGELFF.

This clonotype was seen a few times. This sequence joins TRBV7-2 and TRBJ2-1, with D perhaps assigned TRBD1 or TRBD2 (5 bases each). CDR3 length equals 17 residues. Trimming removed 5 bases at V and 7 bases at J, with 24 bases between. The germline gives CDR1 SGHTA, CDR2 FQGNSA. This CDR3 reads CASSNDVVGRGRNEQFF. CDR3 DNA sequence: TGTGCCAGCAGCAACGATGTAGTGGGACGTGGTCGTAATGAGCAGTTCTTC.

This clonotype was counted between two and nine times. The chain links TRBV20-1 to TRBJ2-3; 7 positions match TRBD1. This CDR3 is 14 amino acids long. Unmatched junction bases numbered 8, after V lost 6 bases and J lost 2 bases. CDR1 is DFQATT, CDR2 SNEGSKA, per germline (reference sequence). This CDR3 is CSASRGSATDTQYF. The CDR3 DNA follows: TGCAGTGCCTCCAGGGGGAGTGCCACAGATACGCAGTATTTT.

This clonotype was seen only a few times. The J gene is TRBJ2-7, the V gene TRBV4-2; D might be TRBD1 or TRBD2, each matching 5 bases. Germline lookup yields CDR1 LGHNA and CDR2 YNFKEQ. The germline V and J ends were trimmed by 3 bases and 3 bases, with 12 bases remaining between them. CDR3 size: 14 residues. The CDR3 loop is CASSHGDQDYEQYF. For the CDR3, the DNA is TGTGCCAGCAGCCACGGGGACCAGGACTACGAGCAGTACTTC.

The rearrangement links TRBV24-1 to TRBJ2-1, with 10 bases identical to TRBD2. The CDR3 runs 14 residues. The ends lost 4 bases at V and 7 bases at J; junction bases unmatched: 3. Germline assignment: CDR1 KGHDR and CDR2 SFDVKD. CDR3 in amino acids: CATSEAGGPNEQFF. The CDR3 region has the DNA TGTGCCACCAGTGAAGCGGGAGGGCCGAATGAGCAGTTCTTC.

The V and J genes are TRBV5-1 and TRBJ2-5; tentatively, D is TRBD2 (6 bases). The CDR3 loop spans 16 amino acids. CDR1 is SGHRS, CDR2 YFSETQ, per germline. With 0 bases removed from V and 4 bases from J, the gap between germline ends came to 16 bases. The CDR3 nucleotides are TGCGCCAGCAGCTTGGATTTTGGGAGGTTTAGAGAGACCCAGTACTTC. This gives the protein CASSLDFGRFRETQYF. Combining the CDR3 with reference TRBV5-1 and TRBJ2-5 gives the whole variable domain KAGVTQTPRYLIKTRGQQVTLSCSPISGHRSVSWYQQTPGQGLQFLFEYFSETQRNKGNFPGRFSGRQFSNSRSEMNVSTLELGDSALYLCASSLDFGRFRETQYFGPGTRLLVL.

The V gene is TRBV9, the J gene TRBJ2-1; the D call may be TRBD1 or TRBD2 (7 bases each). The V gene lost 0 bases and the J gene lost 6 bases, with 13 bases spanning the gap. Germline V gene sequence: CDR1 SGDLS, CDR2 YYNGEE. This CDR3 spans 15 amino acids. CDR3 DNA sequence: TGTGCCAGCAGCGTAGCAGGGGGGGGGTCCAATGAGCAGTTCTTC. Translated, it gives CASSVAGGGSNEQFF.

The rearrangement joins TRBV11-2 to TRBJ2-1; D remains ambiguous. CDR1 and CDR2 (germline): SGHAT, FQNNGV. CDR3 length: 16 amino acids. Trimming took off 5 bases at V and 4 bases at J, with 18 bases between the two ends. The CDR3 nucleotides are TGTGCCAGCAGCCGACCCCCCTCAGGACCGTACAATGAGCAGTTCTTC. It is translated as CASSRPPSGPYNEQFF.

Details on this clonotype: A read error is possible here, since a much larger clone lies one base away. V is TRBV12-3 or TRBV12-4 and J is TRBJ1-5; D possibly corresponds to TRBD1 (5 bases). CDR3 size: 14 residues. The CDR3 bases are TGTGACAGCAGTTTGGGGCAGTTGAATCAGCCCCAGCATTTT. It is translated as CDSSLGQLNQPQHF.

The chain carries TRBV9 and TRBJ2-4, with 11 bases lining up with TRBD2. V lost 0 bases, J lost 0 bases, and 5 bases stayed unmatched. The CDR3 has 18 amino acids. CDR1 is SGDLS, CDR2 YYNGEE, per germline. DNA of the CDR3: TGTGCCAGCAGCGTAGGGCTAGCGGGAGGACTAGCCAAAAACATTCAGTACTTC. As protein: CASSVGLAGGLAKNIQYF.